This T cell receptor (beta chain) stems from a study of T-cell reconstitution after alpha-beta-depleted transplantation in children (dated by TCRdb to about 2016). Describing the broader study: Using TCR repertoire profiling, the study followed T-cell immune reconstitution in a quantitative way in children after TCRalphabeta/CD19-depleted allogeneic hematopoietic cell transplantation.

There are many counts of this clonotype. What antigen it recognizes has not been identified. The input lacks base qualities; no much larger clone sits a single base away. The method was PCR. Reads for this sample came from an Illumina HiSeq 2500. Molecular barcoding was employed in the preparation of TCR libraries, with unique molecular identifiers being used to normalize TCRbeta repertoire quantification. TCRdb's own reprocessing of the public reads used fastp at Q25 and MiXCR and kept productive beta chains. Identical CDR3 protein sequences are pooled into one entry, listed with their most common genes and DNA. The sample table shows roughly 220,000 distinct CDR3 sequences, and 9.7% are seen once. Clones ranked in the top ten supply 5% to 5.5% of the sample. Its CDR3 holds 14 amino acids, cysteine through phenylalanine. Only the CDR3 DNA is retained, 42 bases long and in frame from the first base. CDR1 and CDR2, per the germline V gene, are SGHTA and FQGTGA. V is reduced by 5 bases and J by 10 bases, leaving a spacing of 18 bases between them.

The sequence was collected from a human donor who donated a stem cell graft to a child with SCID. This sample comprised PBMCs from the stem cell graft donor, obtained from the stem cell graft. Recombination connected TRBV7-3 to TRBJ2-1; the D region possibly corresponds to TRBD1 (6 bases align). The CDR3 reads CASSSLNGGTEQFF. The DNA sequence is given as TGTGCCAGCAGCAGCTTAAATGGGGGCACCGAGCAGTTCTTC.